This paragraph reports one T cell receptor (beta chain). Its target is unknown. This record belongs to a study of T cell repertoires in ileal Crohn's disease. Across the study: Surgery for a complication: stricturing in approximately 60%, penetrating in about 39%.

Trimming shortened V by 0 bases and J by 0 bases, and 7 bases separated the two germline ends. Germline CDR1 SGHRS, CDR2 YFSETQ. This CDR3 comprises 16 residues. Here immunoSEQ multiplex PCR was the method, and the copy in TCRdb shows in-frame clones only, minus some. The sample lists 12,000 to 15,000 clones, about 85% occurring once. General study points: Compared with non-smokers, active smokers at surgery showed more clonal expansions.

Sequencing was done on a sample of ileal tissue. The chain uses TRBV5-1 and TRBJ2-6; TRBD1 is a possible D gene (5 bases). The sequence was collected from an adult with Crohn's disease. The CDR3 region has the DNA TGCGCCAGCAGCTTGGCACAGGTCTCTGGGGCCAACGTCCTGACTTTC. Translation gives CASSLAQVSGANVLTF. The whole variable domain, filled in from reference TRBV5-1 and TRBJ2-6, reads KAGVTQTPRYLIKTRGQQVTLSCSPISGHRSVSWYQQTPGQGLQFLFEYFSETQRNKGNFPGRFSGRQFSNSRSEMNVSTLELGDSALYLCASSLAQVSGANVLTFGAGSRLTVL.